There are many counts of the clone carrying this T cell receptor beta chain. As yet, its antigen is unknown. This specimen belongs to a study of regulatory T cells in long-lasting Graves disease. General study findings and limits: Newly diagnosed patients shared about a thousand public clonotypes; persistent patients shared around 2,500.

Libraries of TCR beta came from iRepertoire HTBI primers plus Arm-PCR of CDR3 regions. A single record per CDR3 protein comes from TCRdb applying MiXCR to the multiplex PCR reads. The sample lists 620,000 or so distinct CDR3 sequences; 15% to 20% were seen once. Time point here: newly diagnosed GD, antithyroid drugs for less than 3 months. The TCR library used RNA extracted from PBMCs. CDR1 and CDR2 from the germline V gene are LNHNV and YYDKDF (reference sequence). The CDR3 length is 17 residues. After removal of 7 bases from V and 2 bases from J, the junction contained 16 bases not matched to a gene. This sample also appeared in a second study, on T cells in Graves' hyperthyroidism and ophthalmopathy.

The V call is TRBV15, the J call TRBJ2-5, with TRBD2 matching over 7 bases. The receptor comes from a woman younger than 45 with Graves disease. Sequenced here: peripheral blood mononuclear cells (PBMCs), sampled at new diagnosis, from a patient treated with antithyroid drugs. This CDR3 reads CATTRRLAGVSQETQYF. The CDR3 DNA reads TGTGCCACCACCCGGCGGTTGGCGGGGGTATCACAAGAGACCCAGTACTTC.